Below are 18 T cell receptor beta chains sequenced from a single sample in a study of blood T cell repertoires in COVID-19. Data came from immunoSEQ multiplex PCR; TCRdb stores just in-frame clones and leaves some out. The data contain approximately 180,000 clones, 70% to 90% of them singletons. Sequencing input: peripheral blood. The origin of the receptors is a person between 65 and 79 years old with COVID-19, enrolled during active disease.

The chain employs TRBV5-1 and TRBJ2-7; maybe TRBD2 (5 bases). Germline CDR1 SGHRS, CDR2 YFSETQ. Trimming left V 0 bases short and J 0 bases short, with 13 bases between. This CDR3 is 16 amino acids long. The CDR3 sequence: CASSLVGAEGSYEQYF. In DNA, the CDR3 is TGCGCCAGCAGCTTGGTGGGAGCGGAAGGCTCCTACGAGCAGTACTTC.

The CDR3 sequence: CASSRDGEAFF. CDR3 DNA: TGTGCCAGCAGTCGTGACGGGGAAGCTTTCTTT. V gene TRBV6-5 combines with J gene TRBJ1-1; D gene unclear. Between the trimmed V and J ends, which lost 5 bases and 8 bases, there was a span of 9 bases. There are 11 residues in the CDR3. The germline V gene encodes CDR1 MNHEY and CDR2 SVGAGI.

The chain carries TRBV29-1 and TRBJ2-2, with 8 nucleotides matching TRBD1. The CDR3 consists of 13 residues. Per germline, CDR1 SQVTM and CDR2 ANQGSEA. V gave up 7 bases and J gave up 10 bases; unmatched junction bases: 11. The CDR3 spells CSGGQGLREELFF. CDR3 coding DNA: TGCAGCGGTGGACAGGGCCTTCGAGAGGAGCTGTTTTTT.

The rearrangement joins TRBV2 to TRBJ2-2, with 7 positions matching TRBD2. Unmatched junction bases numbered 2, after V lost 6 bases and J lost 4 bases. The CDR3 length is 13 residues. In germline, CDR1 is SNHLY, CDR2 FYNNEI. CDR3 bases: TGTGCCAGCAGGCGGGAGTCCACCGGGGAGCTGTTTTTT. Protein product: CASRRESTGELFF.

This clone has a single count. J is TRBJ1-3 and V is TRBV7-2, with TRBD1 as a possible D gene (5 bases). Trimming removed 1 base from V and 6 bases from J, with 13 bases in between. CDR1 is SGHTA and CDR2 is FQGNSA in the germline V gene. The CDR3 has 15 residues. The CDR3 coding sequence is TGTGCCAGCAGCTTAGTGGGGCAGATTCTAAACACCATATATTTT. It codes for CASSLVGQILNTIYF.

V and J are TRBV7-2 and TRBJ2-7, with 10 bases matching TRBD2. The trim removed 0 bases at V and 7 bases at J, leaving 0 bases unmatched. Germline assignment: CDR1 SGHTA and CDR2 FQGNSA. The CDR3 is made up of 13 amino acids. The chain's CDR3 is CASSLASGGEQYF. The CDR3 DNA reads TGTGCCAGCAGCTTAGCTAGCGGGGGGGAGCAGTACTTC.

The chain has TRBV18 and TRBJ1-1, with D possibly matching TRBD1 (5 bases). V lost 0 bases, J lost 1 base, and 18 bases lay in between. The length of the CDR3 is 18 residues. Germline CDR1 reads KGHSH; CDR2 reads LQKENI. CDR3 nucleotides: TGTGCCAGCTCACCACCGATAGGGGTTGGGCGGAGGAACACTGAAGCTTTCTTT. Translation gives CASSPPIGVGRRNTEAFF.

This clone was counted between two and nine times. The chain couples TRBV30 to TRBJ1-3, with a possible D match to TRBD1 (5 bases). This CDR3 contains 15 residues. Germline V gene lookup returns CDR1 GTSNPN and CDR2 SVGIG (reference sequence). V shed 2 bases and J shed 0 bases, with 11 bases lying between them. CDR3 in amino acids: CAWSPAGFSGNTIYF. The CDR3 DNA is TGTGCCTGGAGTCCGGCAGGGTTCTCTGGAAACACCATATATTTT. Variable domain in full (rest from reference TRBV30 and TRBJ1-3): SQTIHQWPATLVQPVGSPLSLECTVEGTSNPNLYWYRQAAGRGLQLLFYSVGIGQISSEVPQNLSASRPQDRQFILSSKKLLLSDSGFYLCAWSPAGFSGNTIYFGEGSWLTVV.

This clone was seen a single time. The chain employs TRBV5-3 and TRBJ2-2; TRBD2 agrees at 9 bases. TRBV5-3 is given ORF status, its function remaining uncertain. J was trimmed by 3 bases and V by 1 base; bases with no gene match: 16. This CDR3 comprises 20 residues. The CDR3 bases are TGTGCCAGAAGCTTGACGCGGGGGGGAAACACACCAAGAGACACCGGGGAGCTGTTTTTT. This gives the protein CARSLTRGGNTPRDTGELFF.

V is TRBV6-5 and J is TRBJ1-2; 7 nucleotides align to TRBD1. CDR3 length: 12 residues. Germline CDR1 is MNHEY and CDR2 is SVGAGI. V trimming: 6 bases; J trimming: 3 bases; junction bases outside the gene matches: 1. This CDR3 reads CASSRGDYGYTF. CDR3 DNA: TGTGCCAGCAGCAGGGGGGACTATGGCTACACCTTC.

The chain carries TRBV5-1 and TRBJ2-7; 8 nucleotides align to TRBD1. CDR1 and CDR2 (germline): SGHRS, YFSETQ. The CDR3 runs to 15 residues. The J segment lost 11 bases and the V segment lost 0 bases, leaving 13 bases of the junction unmatched. The chain's CDR3 is CASSLGGTGRQREYF. The CDR3 nucleotides are TGCGCCAGCAGCTTGGGAGGGACAGGCCGGCAACGGGAGTACTTC.

J is TRBJ2-5 and V is TRBV20-1; maybe TRBD1 (6 bases). The CDR3 is 13 amino acids. Trimming cost V 3 bases and J 4 bases, with 12 bases left between them. Germline CDR1 reads DFQATT; CDR2 reads SNEGSKA (reference sequence). The DNA for the CDR3 is TGCAGTGCTAGTTGGCCAGGGGTAGAGACCCAGTACTTC. It is translated as CSASWPGVETQYF.

The V and J genes are TRBV6-5 and TRBJ2-6; 8 bases are a match to TRBD1. Per germline, CDR1 MNHEY and CDR2 SVGAGI. After removal of 6 bases from V and 4 bases from J, the junction contained 5 bases not matched to a gene. The CDR3 is 15 residues long. The CDR3 here is CASSPTGDGANVLTF. As DNA, the CDR3 is TGTGCCAGCAGCCCGACAGGGGACGGGGCCAACGTCCTGACTTTC.

This clone was recorded once. This chain uses TRBV4-3 with TRBJ1-4, with 10 bases that match TRBD1. CDR3 length: 16 amino acids. V shed 0 bases and J 8 bases; nucleotides not matched to a gene: 6. Germline CDR1 LGHNA, CDR2 YSLEER. DNA for the CDR3: TGCGCCAGCAGCCAAGAGTGGACAGGGGGTCGGGAAAAACTGTTTTTT. Protein product: CASSQEWTGGREKLFF.

V is TRBV5-6 and J is TRBJ2-1; 9 bases are a match to TRBD1. The CDR3 spans 14 residues. Germline trimming cut 4 bases from V and 11 bases from J; bases unmatched to any gene: 10. Germline CDR1 is SGHDT and CDR2 is YYEEEE. The CDR3 DNA reads as TGTGCCAGCAGCCCTTACACACAGGGGGCGCAGCAGTTCTTC. This gives the protein CASSPYTQGAQQFF.

The rearrangement joins TRBV30 to TRBJ2-3; D call uncertain. V lost 6 bases and J 7 bases, leaving 8 bases between the germline ends. The CDR3 is made up of 10 amino acids. Germline CDR1 and CDR2: GTSNPN and SVGIG (reference sequence). Here the CDR3 DNA reads TGTGCCTGCGGATTCAATACGCAGTATTTT. This encodes CACGFNTQYF.

The chain is built from TRBV19 and TRBJ1-6, with a tentative D call TRBD1 (6 bases). V lost 4 bases and J lost 17, with 24 bases in between. CDR1 is LNHDA and CDR2 is SQIVND in the germline V gene (reference sequence). The CDR3 runs 15 residues. CDR3 in amino acids: CASSKRGGSPSPVHF. The CDR3 nucleotides read TGTGCCAGTAGTAAAAGGGGGGGCAGTCCATCCCCGGTCCACTTT.

The chain links TRBV3-1 (or the pseudogene TRBV3-2) to TRBJ1-3; weak D call: TRBD1 (6 bases). The V gene lost 2 bases and the J gene lost 4 bases, with 21 bases spanning the gap. Germline CDR1 LGHDT, CDR2 YNNKEL (reference sequence). The length of the CDR3 is 18 residues. The CDR3 region has the DNA TGTGCCAGCAGCCAATCGTTTGGGGGCGCTTCGGGGGGAAACACCATATATTTT. Encoded protein: CASSQSFGGASGGNTIYF.